These 3 T cell receptor beta chains came from one sample sequenced in a study of response to subunit inactivated influenza vaccine. A single record per CDR3 protein comes from TCRdb applying MiXCR to the RT-PCR reads. The sample lists approximately 300,000 distinct CDR3 sequences, around 22% occurring once. Sequenced here: PBMCs from blood, sampled about 19 months after vaccination. Source of these receptors: a man aged 50 to 75 who received an inactivated influenza vaccine.

The chain joins TRBV6-5 to TRBJ2-7; TRBD1 aligns across 7 bases. CDR1 and CDR2 from the germline V gene are MNHEY and SVGAGI. The junction had 4 bases not matched to a gene; V was cut back by 2 bases and J by 3 bases. The CDR3 contains 14 residues. The CDR3 nucleotides are TGTGCCAGCAGTTACCTCGGGACAGTCTACGAGCAGTACTTC. Amino acid sequence: CASSYLGTVYEQYF.

The genes are TRBV29-1 and TRBJ1-2; D gene uncertain. V lost 4 bases to trimming and J lost 6 bases, with 9 bases between them. The CDR3 spans 11 residues. Per germline, CDR1 SQVTM and CDR2 ANQGSEA. DNA of the CDR3: TGCAGCGTTGGTCAGGTTAATGGCTACACCTTC. It encodes CSVGQVNGYTF.

The chain has TRBV29-1 and TRBJ2-3; 7 bases are shared with TRBD2. The CDR3 has 13 residues. Germline values: CDR1 SQVTM, CDR2 ANQGSEA. The V gene end was trimmed by 3 bases and the J gene end by 6 bases; junction bases not matched to a gene: 6. The CDR3 reads CSVEGGSQDTQYF. The CDR3 bases are TGCAGCGTTGAGGGCGGGAGTCAGGATACGCAGTATTTT.